What follows are 24 T cell receptor beta chains derived from one specimen sequenced in a study of radiotherapy plus CTLA-4 blockade in lung cancer. The repertoire was sequenced with immunoSEQ multiplex PCR; TCRdb's copy has only in-frame clones and lacks some. The sample has around 63,000 clones; approximately 79% are singletons. The input for sequencing was peripheral blood, taken from a patient treated with radiotherapy plus ipilimumab. The receptors were sampled from a human donor with non-small cell lung cancer whose response to radiotherapy plus ipilimumab could not be evaluated. Some clones in this sample may be carry-over from other donors' samples.

This clone occurred once. This chain joins TRBV29-1 and TRBJ2-2; TRBD2 might be the D (5 bases). Trimming took off 7 bases at V and 6 bases at J, with 18 bases between the two ends. The germline gives CDR1 SQVTM, CDR2 ANQGSEA. The CDR3 spans 14 residues. As DNA, the CDR3 is TGCAGCGCCGGAGGAGGTCGCGCCCCCGGGGAGCTGTTTTTT. Translation gives CSAGGGRAPGELFF.

The chain uses TRBV4-3 and TRBJ2-3, with TRBD1 matching 9 bases. The germline V gene encodes CDR1 LGHNA and CDR2 YSLEER. There are 15 residues in the CDR3. V gave up 4 bases and J gave up 3 bases; unmatched junction bases: 5. CDR3 region: CASSPLQGATDTQYF. CDR3 DNA: TGCGCCAGCAGCCCTTTACAGGGGGCAACAGATACGCAGTATTTT.

This clone appeared a few times. The chain carries TRBV19 and TRBJ1-2; TRBD1 matches at 10 bases. V shed 5 bases, J shed 8 bases, and the junction held 5 bases outside the gene matches. The CDR3 runs 13 residues. The V gene's germline CDR1 is LNHDA and CDR2 SQIVND (reference sequence). This CDR3 reads CASSSTGGDGYTF. CDR3 nucleotides: TGTGCCAGTAGTTCGACAGGGGGCGACGGCTACACCTTC.

The table lists this clone with a few counts. A far larger clone is off by one base, so a read error is likely. The J gene is TRBJ2-2, the V gene TRBV5-1; D might be TRBD1 (5 bases). The CDR3 consists of 14 residues. Germline loops: CDR1 SGHRS, CDR2 YFSETQ. V was cut by 0 bases and J by 7 bases, with 10 bases left in between. The CDR3 region is CASSLVGRDGELFF. DNA for the CDR3: TGCGCCAGCAGCTTGGTGGGGCGCGACGGGGAGCTGTTTTTT.

V is TRBV5-1 and J is TRBJ2-5, with D possibly matching TRBD2 (6 bases). The tail of the sequence fits TRBJ2-7 better, so the J call may be wrong. This CDR3 is built from 13 residues. Germline V lookup: CDR1 SGHRS, CDR2 YFSETQ. This CDR3 is CASSPWGEDEQYF. As DNA, the CDR3 is TGCGCCAGCAGCCCCTGGGGGGAGGACGAGCAGTACTTC.

The V gene is TRBV27, the J gene TRBJ2-1, with 9 bases matching TRBD1. Per germline, CDR1 MNHEY and CDR2 SMNVEV (reference sequence). This CDR3 spans 17 amino acids. With V trimmed by 5 bases and J by 6 bases, 14 bases remained unmatched. CDR3 coding DNA: TGTGCCAGCAGTCCACGCCCGGACAGGGGACAATTCAATGAGCAGTTCTTC. Amino acids: CASSPRPDRGQFNEQFF.

V gene TRBV19 combines with J gene TRBJ1-2; D may be TRBD1 (5 bases). The CDR3 is 14 residues long. Between the trimmed V and J ends, which lost 5 bases and 0 bases, there was a span of 10 bases. Germline V gives CDR1 LNHDA, CDR2 SQIVND (reference sequence). CDR3 nucleotide sequence: TGTGCCAGTAGTCTCGCGGGGGCTAACTATGGCTACACCTTC. This gives the protein CASSLAGANYGYTF.

The DNA of the CDR3 is TGTGCCAGCAGTCCCCAAGCCGTAAGTGAGCAGTTCTTC. It specifies CASSPQAVSEQFF. The chain combines TRBV27 with TRBJ2-1; unclear D gene. V gave up 5 bases and J gave up 9 bases, with 14 bases separating them. This CDR3 is built from 13 residues. The germline V gene has CDR1 MNHEY and CDR2 SMNVEV (reference sequence).

The sample holds a few counts of this clone. The same CDR3 can be traced to other DNA sequences in this sample. The V and J genes are TRBV7-9 and TRBJ1-1, with D hard to call. The CDR3 spans 12 residues. Between the trimmed V and J ends, which lost 1 base and 6 bases, there was a span of 6 bases. Germline CDR1 reads SEHNR; CDR2 reads FQNEAQ (reference sequence). The CDR3 DNA sequence: TGTGCCAGCAGCTTAGTGTCGTCTGAAGCTTTCTTT. It is translated as CASSLVSSEAFF.

The V and J genes are TRBV7-3 and TRBJ2-1; 8 bases are shared with TRBD1. V shed 5 bases and J 6 bases; nucleotides not matched to a gene: 3. The CDR3 is made up of 13 amino acids. The V gene's germline CDR1 is SGHTA and CDR2 FQGTGA. The CDR3 reads CASSQGASNEQFF. Here the CDR3 DNA reads TGTGCCAGCAGCCAGGGGGCGTCCAATGAGCAGTTCTTC. The entire variable domain, with the rest obtained from reference TRBV7-3 and TRBJ2-1, is as follows: GAGVSQTPSNKVTEKGKYVELRCDPISGHTALYWYRQSLGQGPEFLIYFQGTGAADDSGLPNDRFFAVRPEGSVSTLKIQRTERGDSAVYLCASSQGASNEQFFGPGTRLTVL.

The chain combines TRBV18 with TRBJ2-3; 8 bases align to TRBD2. Germline V gene data show CDR1 as KGHSH and CDR2 as LQKENI. With V trimmed by 3 bases and J by 2 bases, 4 bases remained unmatched. There are 15 residues in the CDR3. The CDR3 sequence: CASSPQAGATDTQYF. CDR3 DNA sequence: TGTGCCAGCTCACCGCAAGCGGGGGCCACAGATACGCAGTATTTT.

This clone appeared once. CDR3 protein: CASSQGNFQGTQYF. The CDR3 nucleotides read TGCGCCAGCAGCCAAGGCAATTTTCAGGGGACCCAGTACTTC. The chain is built from TRBV4-1 and TRBJ2-5, with a weak D call TRBD1 (5 bases). Trimming stripped 1 base from V and 7 bases from J, with 13 bases between. Germline assignment: CDR1 MGHRA and CDR2 YSYEKL. CDR3 length: 14 residues.

The chain joins TRBV7-3 to TRBJ2-3, with D possibly matching TRBD1 (5 bases). The V and J ends lost 0 bases and 6 bases respectively, with 13 bases between them. CDR1 is SGHTA and CDR2 is FQGTGA in the germline V gene. The CDR3 sequence is 15 residues long. CDR3 sequence (DNA): TGTGCCAGCAGCTTAACACGGGCACAGGCCGATACGCAGTATTTT. Translated, it gives CASSLTRAQADTQYF.

This clone was picked up a small number of times. The chain employs TRBV7-2 and TRBJ2-7; 7 bases match TRBD1. The CDR3 is 14 residues long. Germline CDR1 is SGHTA and CDR2 is FQGNSA. Unmatched junction bases numbered 9, after V lost 7 bases and J lost 3 bases. Here the CDR3 reads CASTLPTGSYEQYF. The CDR3 DNA reads TGTGCCAGCACCCTCCCGACAGGGAGCTACGAGCAGTACTTC.

The genes are TRBV5-1 and TRBJ2-7; 7 bases agree with TRBD1. The CDR3 extends over 14 amino acids. Trimming removed 4 bases from V and 3 bases from J; junction bases left unmatched: 7. Germline V gene data show CDR1 as SGHRS and CDR2 as YFSETQ. CDR3 nucleotide sequence: TGCGCCAGCAGCCTGCAGGGGGATGGCTACGAGCAGTACTTC. This codes for CASSLQGDGYEQYF.

The chain is built from TRBV29-1 and TRBJ1-2; unclear D gene. This CDR3 has 11 residues. Germline V gives CDR1 SQVTM, CDR2 ANQGSEA. Trimming shortened V by 4 bases and J by 5 bases, and 8 bases separated the two germline ends. This chain's CDR3 is CSVGEDYGYTF. The CDR3 DNA follows: TGCAGCGTTGGCGAGGATTATGGCTACACCTTC.

Of note for this clone: Other DNA sequences within the sample encode an identical CDR3. The V and J genes are TRBV5-6 and TRBJ2-5; 7 nucleotides match TRBD1. Germline V gives CDR1 SGHDT, CDR2 YYEEEE. With V trimmed by 0 bases and J by 4 bases, 6 bases remained unmatched. There are 15 residues in the CDR3. The CDR3 reads CASSLVAGGRETQYF. CDR3 coding DNA: TGTGCCAGCAGCTTGGTTGCAGGGGGACGAGAGACCCAGTACTTC.

The chain has TRBV5-8 and TRBJ1-4, with D possibly being TRBD1 (5 bases). The CDR3 length is 14 residues. Trimming cost V 4 bases and J 4 bases, with 11 bases left between them. CDR1 is SGHTS and CDR2 is YDEGEE in the germline V gene. This CDR3 is CASSTTDLNEKLFF. CDR3 nucleotides: TGTGCCAGCAGCACGACAGATCTTAATGAAAAACTGTTTTTT.

This clone was counted between two and nine times. J is TRBJ1-5 and V is TRBV2; TRBD1 matches 8 bases. The CDR3 extends over 14 amino acids. Trimming at V came to 7 bases and at J to 5 bases, leaving 7 bases not matched to a gene. Germline CDR1 reads SNHLY; CDR2 reads FYNNEI. Here the CDR3 reads CASNRGALDQPQHF. The CDR3, as DNA: TGTGCCAGCAACAGGGGGGCCTTAGATCAGCCCCAGCATTTT.

This clone has more than one count but fewer than ten. V usage is TRBV7-2 and J usage is TRBJ2-2; D is perhaps TRBD2 (7 bases). V was trimmed by 5 bases and J by 6 bases, leaving 13 bases between them. The CDR3 sequence is 14 residues long. The germline V gene has CDR1 SGHTA and CDR2 FQGNSA. As DNA, the CDR3 is TGTGCCAGCAGCCAAGGCGGGGGCGCCGGGGAGCTGTTTTTT. As protein: CASSQGGGAGELFF.

This chain links TRBV4-1 with TRBJ1-4, with 10 bases lining up with TRBD1. CDR1 MGHRA and CDR2 YSYEKL come from the germline V gene. The CDR3 is 14 amino acids. The V gene end was trimmed by 4 bases and the J gene end by 9 bases; junction bases not matched to a gene: 5. The CDR3, as DNA: TGCGCCAGCAGCCGCGGGACAGGGGCACAAAAACTGTTTTTT. Translation gives CASSRGTGAQKLFF.

The chain recombines TRBV18 with TRBJ2-3, with TRBD2 identical over 8 bases. J lost 10 bases, V lost 6 bases, and 9 bases had no gene match. CDR3 size: 13 residues. Germline assignment: CDR1 KGHSH and CDR2 LQKENI. CDR3 loop: CASSPSAGAAQYF. The CDR3 region has the DNA TGTGCCAGCTCCCCATCAGCGGGGGCCGCGCAGTATTTT. The full variable domain, completed using reference TRBV18 and TRBJ2-3, is NAGVMQNPRHLVRRRGQEARLRCSPMKGHSHVYWYRQLPEEGLKFMVYLQKENIIDESGMPKERFSAEFPKEGPSILRIQQVVRGDSAAYFCASSPSAGAAQYFGPGTRLTVL.

This chain uses TRBV4-3 with TRBJ2-6; 9 bases are shared with TRBD1. The V gene's germline CDR1 is LGHNA and CDR2 YSLEER. This CDR3 is 20 amino acids long. Trimming cost V 4 bases and J 0 bases; bases outside gene matches: 13. CDR3: CASSRQPYRGPLSGANVLTF. Written as DNA, the CDR3 is TGCGCCAGCAGCCGGCAACCTTACAGGGGGCCCCTCTCTGGGGCCAACGTCCTGACTTTC.

The genes are TRBV25-1 and TRBJ1-4; 9 nucleotides agree with TRBD1. The CDR3 has 14 amino acids. V shed 11 bases, J shed 3 bases, and the junction held 7 bases outside the gene matches. Germline CDR1 and CDR2: MGHDK and SYGVNS. The CDR3 region is CASGTGRANEKLFF. In DNA form, the CDR3 reads TGTGCCTCCGGGACAGGGAGGGCTAATGAAAAACTGTTTTTT.